Listed below are T cell receptor beta chains from one sample, sequenced in a study of T cells in Graves' hyperthyroidism and ophthalmopathy. MiXCR, applied by TCRdb to the multiplex PCR reads, yields one record per CDR3 protein. The sample lists 490,000 or so distinct CDR3 sequences; roughly 22% were seen once. Sequencing used blood. The receptors stem from a woman in her 70s with Graves' ophthalmopathy. CDR3s include the opening cysteine and the closing phenylalanine or tryptophan. A D gene is named only where the DNA matches it firmly. Clone size is given for some rows only: seen once, a few or many times, or a class if the clone is expanded.

cdr3_nt	cdr3_aa	v_call	j_call	d_call	clone_size
TGTGCCAGCAGCCAAGGGGGGCTCACTGATACGCAGTATTTT	CASSQGGLTDTQYF	TRBV6-2/TRBV6-3	TRBJ2-3	NA	NA
TGTGCCAGCAGCTTAGGAGTCGGTTCACCCCTCCACTTT	CASSLGVGSPLHF	TRBV7-6	TRBJ1-6	NA	NA
TGTGCCATCGAAGCTGCCACATCAAGCTCTGGGGCCAACGTCCTGACTTTC	CAIEAATSSSGANVLTF	TRBV10-3	TRBJ2-6	NA	once
TGTGCCAGCAGGCCTATCGGATCTAGCACAGATACGCAGTATTTT	CASRPIGSSTDTQYF	TRBV11-2	TRBJ2-3	NA	NA
TGCAGCGTTGAAGATCGAGGGGGACGAGACGAGACCCAGTACTTC	CSVEDRGGRDETQYF	TRBV29-1	TRBJ2-5	NA	few
TGTACCAGCCAGGATCGGACCTATGGCTACACCTTC	CTSQDRTYGYTF	TRBV6-2/TRBV6-3	TRBJ1-2	NA	NA
TGTGCCAGCAGCTTAGCAATAGCCAGGGAGACCCAGTACTTC	CASSLAIARETQYF	TRBV7-3	TRBJ2-5	NA	NA
TGCAGCGTTCTGGACGGGAGTACCTACGAGCAGTACTTC	CSVLDGSTYEQYF	TRBV29-1	TRBJ2-7	NA	few
TGCAGCGTTACCGGGACTAGCGGGGTCCTGGCCAATGAGCAGTTCTTC	CSVTGTSGVLANEQFF	TRBV29-1	TRBJ2-1	TRBD2	many
TGCAGTGCTAGAGTGGACAGGGGGCTAGAAGAGACCCAGTACTTC	CSARVDRGLEETQYF	TRBV20-1	TRBJ2-5	TRBD1	NA
TGTGCCACCAGCAGAGGAGGGGGGCTCGGCACTGAAGCTTTCTTT	CATSRGGGLGTEAFF	TRBV15	TRBJ1-1	NA	NA
TGTGCCAGCAGTTTAAAGAGGTTCGGGGAGCTGTTTTTT	CASSLKRFGELFF	TRBV12-3/TRBV12-4	TRBJ2-2	NA	NA
TGCAGTGCTAGGGGGACTAGCGGGCACTACGAGCAGTACTTC	CSARGTSGHYEQYF	TRBV20-1	TRBJ2-7	TRBD2	NA
TGTGCCAGCAAGGTACTCTCCCGAACTAGCACAGATACGCAGTATTTT	CASKVLSRTSTDTQYF	TRBV2	TRBJ2-3	NA	many
TGCGCCAGCAGCTCCCATCTACCCACAAGAGGACAAGAGACCCAGTACTTC	CASSSHLPTRGQETQYF	TRBV5-1	TRBJ2-5	NA	NA
TGTGCCAGCAGCCCACCTTTTTTGGGGGGTGGCACTGAAGCTTTCTTT	CASSPPFLGGGTEAFF	TRBV7-3	TRBJ1-1	NA	NA
TGTGCCAGCAGTCCAGGACAGGGGGCTCCTACAGATACGCAGTATTTT	CASSPGQGAPTDTQYF	TRBV27	TRBJ2-3	TRBD1	NA
TGCGCCAGCAGCCTCTCCACTTCGGGACAGGCCTACGAGCAGTACTTC	CASSLSTSGQAYEQYF	TRBV4-3	TRBJ2-7	TRBD1	once
TGTGCCAGCATCCCAGCGGGAGACGGCGGGGAGCTGTTTTTT	CASIPAGDGGELFF	TRBV28	TRBJ2-2	TRBD2	many
TGTGCCAGCAGCGCCCAAAGGATGACAGGGGGAAACACCATATATTTT	CASSAQRMTGGNTIYF	TRBV7-2	TRBJ1-3	TRBD1	many
TGCAGTGCTAGAGATAGTGAGACAGCAAATTCACCCCTCCACTTT	CSARDSETANSPLHF	TRBV20-1	TRBJ1-6	NA	NA
TGCAGTGGTCTCGAACCGGGGTACAATGAGCAGTTCTTC	CSGLEPGYNEQFF	TRBV20-1	TRBJ2-1	NA	few
TGTGCCAGCAGCCTCACAGGGCCTCGTGGAACCGGGGAGCTGTTTTTT	CASSLTGPRGTGELFF	TRBV7-8	TRBJ2-2	NA	few
TGTGCCAGCAGCTTATCTTCTGGGGCCGGGGGAAATGAGCAGTTCTTC	CASSLSSGAGGNEQFF	TRBV7-3	TRBJ2-1	NA	NA
TGCAGTGCTAGGGATGTAGCTTTCTTT	CSARDVAFF	TRBV20-1	TRBJ1-1	NA	few
TGTGCCAGCAGCCCTAGAGGGGGAAGCGCTGAAGCTTTCTTT	CASSPRGGSAEAFF	TRBV11-1	TRBJ1-1	NA	many
TGTGCCAGCAGAGCCCAGGGGTTTAACACCGGGGAGCTGTTTTTT	CASRAQGFNTGELFF	TRBV28	TRBJ2-2	NA	many
TGCGCCAGCAGCCTAAACTCAGGGCTACGAACCACTGAAGCTTTCTTT	CASSLNSGLRTTEAFF	TRBV4-1	TRBJ1-1	NA	NA
TGTGCCAGCAGTTACTCTGCAGGGGATCTCTACAATGAGCAGTTCTTC	CASSYSAGDLYNEQFF	TRBV6-2/TRBV6-3	TRBJ2-1	NA	NA
TGTGCCAGCAGCCCAGGGGGCGGGAGAAGGTACGAGCAGTACTTC	CASSPGGGRRYEQYF	TRBV11-2	TRBJ2-7	NA	many
TGTGCCAGCAGCTCGACCGAGAGGTGGGAGACCCAGTACTTC	CASSSTERWETQYF	TRBV5-6	TRBJ2-5	NA	NA
TGTGCCAGCAACCCGCAGTCGGGGGTATATTCACCCCTCCACTTT	CASNPQSGVYSPLHF	TRBV7-3	TRBJ1-6	NA	many
TGTGCCAGCACCCCTCGGAGTTTGAACACTGAAGCTTTCTTT	CASTPRSLNTEAFF	TRBV9	TRBJ1-1	NA	NA
TGTGCCAGCAGTTATCCGGGACAGGCCACCTACGAGCAGTACTTC	CASSYPGQATYEQYF	TRBV6-2/TRBV6-3	TRBJ2-7	TRBD1	few
TGTGCCAGCAGCTCTCGGACAGCGGGCTATGGCTACACCTTC	CASSSRTAGYGYTF	TRBV5-5	TRBJ1-2	NA	NA
TGTGCCAGCAGACATGCGGGACAGGGGCTTTATTATGGCTACACCTTC	CASRHAGQGLYYGYTF	TRBV6-1	TRBJ1-2	TRBD1	few
TGTGCCAGCAGCTTGGCCGTCGGGGAGTTCAATCAGCCCCAGCATTTT	CASSLAVGEFNQPQHF	TRBV7-8	TRBJ1-5	NA	few
TGTGCCAGCAGTTACGGACAGGTCGGCAATGAGCAGTTCTTC	CASSYGQVGNEQFF	TRBV6-1	TRBJ2-1	TRBD1	many
TGTGCCAGCAGCCAGACGGACAGGGGCGACTACGAGCAGTACTTC	CASSQTDRGDYEQYF	TRBV4-2	TRBJ2-7	TRBD1	NA
TGTGCCAGCAGGGGACAGATTCGGGAGACCCAGTACTTC	CASRGQIRETQYF	TRBV27	TRBJ2-5	TRBD1	many
TGCGCCAGCAGCGTAAACCCTCCCAGCGGCCTATCCTACAATGAGCAGTTCTTC	CASSVNPPSGLSYNEQFF	TRBV5-1	TRBJ2-1	NA	few
TGTGCCAGCAGCTGGAGACTAGCGGGAGTCCCAGATACGCAGTATTTT	CASSWRLAGVPDTQYF	TRBV7-2	TRBJ2-3	TRBD2	once
TGTGCCAGCAGCCAAGGAGCCGGGGTTCGCTATGGCTACACCTTC	CASSQGAGVRYGYTF	TRBV3-1	TRBJ1-2	NA	NA
TGTGCCAGCAGTGAATTTTTAAGGGGGGCAGGCTACAATGAGCAGTTCTTC	CASSEFLRGAGYNEQFF	TRBV2	TRBJ2-1	NA	many